Listed here are 30 T cell receptor beta chains from one sample, sequenced in a study of OX40 agonist ivuxolimab in advanced cancers. Some clones are missing from TCRdb's copy, which holds only in-frame ones; the method was immunoSEQ multiplex PCR. Seen here are roughly 86,000 clones, 90% to 95% observed once, and the top ten hold approximately 0.41%. Sample: CD4+ or CD8+ T cells sorted from blood, taken in a trial of the OX40 agonist ivuxolimab. These receptors were collected from an adult with an advanced solid tumor such as melanoma, head and neck, liver or kidney cancer.

The V and J genes are TRBV4-1 and TRBJ2-2; D is possibly TRBD2 (6 bases). V was cut by 3 bases and J by 2 bases, with 10 bases left in between. Germline V lookup: CDR1 MGHRA, CDR2 YSYEKL. This CDR3 is 15 amino acids long. In DNA form, the CDR3 reads TGCGCCAGCAGCCACCCCGGGGGAAACACCGGGGAGCTGTTTTTT. It translates to CASSHPGGNTGELFF.

The chain recombines TRBV7-7 with TRBJ2-7; no firm D call. V lost 5 bases to trimming and J lost 2 bases, with 19 bases between them. Germline V gives CDR1 SSHAT, CDR2 FNYEAQ (reference sequence). The CDR3 extends over 16 amino acids. Here the CDR3 reads CASSPHPQGITYEQYF. CDR3 bases: TGTGCCAGCAGCCCGCACCCGCAAGGGATTACCTACGAGCAGTACTTC.

The chain has TRBV27 and TRBJ1-6; 7 nucleotides agree with TRBD1. Germline CDR1 is MNHEY and CDR2 is SMNVEV (reference sequence). CDR3 length equals 14 residues. V dropped 5 bases and J dropped 7; count of bases not matched to a gene: 5. The DNA of the CDR3 is TGTGCCAGCAGTACGGGGACAGAGAATTCACCCCTCCACTTT. It codes for CASSTGTENSPLHF.

This chain uses TRBV27 with TRBJ2-3, with a weak D call TRBD2 (6 bases). CDR1 MNHEY and CDR2 SMNVEV come from the germline V gene (reference sequence). The CDR3 loop spans 15 amino acids. V was clipped by 5 bases and J by 5 bases, with 17 bases between them. CDR3 amino acids: CASSSTGGLGDTQYF. The CDR3 region has the DNA TGTGCCAGCAGTAGCACCGGAGGGCTGGGAGATACGCAGTATTTT.

The CDR3 here is CASSVGLAGGLILSSYEQYF. In nucleotides, the CDR3 is TGTGCCAGCAGCGTAGGGCTAGCGGGAGGGCTAATATTAAGCTCCTACGAGCAGTACTTC. The chain combines TRBV9 with TRBJ2-7; 12 nucleotides match TRBD2. Losses at the gene ends were 0 bases for V and 0 bases for J; bases not matched to a gene: 13. This CDR3 is built from 20 residues. Germline loops: CDR1 SGDLS, CDR2 YYNGEE.

The chain is built from TRBV10-3 and TRBJ2-2; D might be TRBD2 (5 bases). The length of the CDR3 is 13 residues. V was trimmed by 7 bases and J by 8 bases, leaving 14 bases between them. The germline gives CDR1 ENHRY, CDR2 SYGVKD. CDR3 bases: TGTGCCATCATGAGAGGACTTTTTGGGGAGCTGTTTTTT. This translates into CAIMRGLFGELFF.

The rearrangement joins TRBV30 to TRBJ1-4; no definite D call. The CDR3 extends over 13 amino acids. Trimming removed 1 base at V and 8 bases at J, with 11 bases between. Per germline, CDR1 GTSNPN and CDR2 SVGIG (reference sequence). CDR3 protein: CAWSGGVGEKLFF. DNA of the CDR3: TGTGCCTGGAGTGGGGGAGTTGGGGAAAAACTGTTTTTT.

This clone was detected a few times. V usage is TRBV28 and J usage is TRBJ2-7; D is uncertain. CDR1 and CDR2 from the germline V gene are MDHEN and SYDVKM. The V and J ends lost 4 bases and 12 bases respectively, with 13 bases between them. The length of the CDR3 is 11 residues. CDR3 DNA sequence: TGTGCCAGCAGTTCCAGCCCAGGCTCGTACTTC. It specifies CASSSSPGSYF. The entire variable domain, with the rest obtained from reference TRBV28 and TRBJ2-7, is as follows: DVKVTQSSRYLVKRTGEKVFLECVQDMDHENMFWYRQDPGLGLRLIYFSYDVKMKEKGDIPEGYSVSREKKERFSLILESASTNQTSMYLCASSSSPGSYFGPGTRLTVT.

The chain links TRBV7-2 to TRBJ2-7, with 10 nucleotides matching TRBD1. CDR1 is SGHTA and CDR2 is FQGNSA in the germline V gene. This CDR3 spans 16 amino acids. The V gene end was trimmed by 2 bases and the J gene end by 3 bases; junction bases not matched to a gene: 7. CDR3 DNA sequence: TGTGCCAGCAGCTTATGGACAGGGGGATTGGACTACGAGCAGTACTTC. Translated, it gives CASSLWTGGLDYEQYF.

The rearrangement uses TRBV4-2 and TRBJ2-6; the match to TRBD1 covers 8 bases. Trimming cost V 1 base and J 1 base; bases outside gene matches: 6. CDR3 size: 18 residues. The germline CDR1 and CDR2 sequences are LGHNA and YNFKEQ. CDR3 bases: TGTGCCAGCAGCCAAGCCCCGCAGGGGGCGTCTGGGGCCAACGTCCTGACTTTC. Encoded protein: CASSQAPQGASGANVLTF.

The CDR3 DNA sequence: TGTGCCAGCTCAAAGGGGGTTGGGCGCACAGATACGCAGTATTTT. Its protein product is CASSKGVGRTDTQYF. The chain joins TRBV6-4 to TRBJ2-3, with D possibly being TRBD1 (6 bases). CDR1 and CDR2 (germline): MRHNA, SNTAGT. V lost 8 bases, J lost 1 base, and 16 bases lay in between. This CDR3 comprises 15 residues.

This rearrangement joins TRBV14 to TRBJ2-5; 7 bases fit TRBD1. Germline V gives CDR1 SGHDN, CDR2 FVKESK. The CDR3 contains 11 residues. The V and J ends lost 9 bases and 4 bases, in that order; junction bases with no gene match: 2. CDR3 coding DNA: TGTGCCAGTGGACAGGCAGAGACCCAGTACTTC. Residues: CASGQAETQYF.

This chain uses TRBV6-5 with TRBJ1-2, with 7 nucleotides matching TRBD1. V was clipped by 6 bases and J by 3 bases; unmatched bases: 7. This CDR3 has 14 amino acids. Germline V gives CDR1 MNHEY, CDR2 SVGAGI. CDR3 nucleotides: TGTGCCAGCAGGACAGGGTACACCTACTATGGCTACACCTTC. Translation gives CASRTGYTYYGYTF.

V gene TRBV28 combines with J gene TRBJ2-7; the D gene could be TRBD1 or TRBD2 (7 bases each). Germline CDR1 and CDR2: MDHEN and SYDVKM. With 4 bases removed from V and 4 bases from J, the gap between germline ends came to 17 bases. This CDR3 is 15 amino acids long. The CDR3 reads CASSSPGEGAYEQYF. CDR3 nucleotide sequence: TGTGCCAGCAGTTCACCCGGGGAGGGGGCTTACGAGCAGTACTTC.

In this sample, this clone turned up once. This chain links TRBV7-3 with TRBJ2-5; D remains ambiguous. Trimming removed 3 bases at V and 5 bases at J, with 16 bases between. CDR1 SGHTA and CDR2 FQGTGA come from the germline V gene. CDR3 length equals 15 residues. The CDR3 loop is CASSLFGDTRETQYF. The CDR3 coding sequence is TGTGCCAGCAGCTTGTTTGGTGACACCAGGGAGACCCAGTACTTC.

This chain connects TRBV9 to TRBJ2-2; D may be TRBD1 (6 bases). Trimming took off 0 bases at V and 3 bases at J, with 15 bases between the two ends. Germline-derived CDR1 and CDR2 are SGDLS and YYNGEE. There are 17 residues in the CDR3. CDR3 bases: TGTGCCAGCAGCGTAGGAAGCCGGGACAAATACACCGGGGAGCTGTTTTTT. Encoded protein: CASSVGSRDKYTGELFF.

This chain joins TRBV9 and TRBJ2-3; D may be TRBD2 (5 bases). This CDR3 comprises 16 residues. Deletions cut 0 bases from V and 2 bases from J, with 13 bases between. CDR1 and CDR2 (germline): SGDLS, YYNGEE. For the CDR3, the DNA is TGTGCCAGCAGCGTAGGTGGAGGTTTTAACACAGATACGCAGTATTTT. Its protein product is CASSVGGGFNTDTQYF. Supplemented by reference TRBV9 and TRBJ2-3, the full variable domain reads DSGVTQTPKHLITATGQRVTLRCSPRSGDLSVYWYQQSLDQGLQFLIQYYNGEERAKGNILERFSAQQFPDLHSELNLSSLELGDSALYFCASSVGGGFNTDTQYFGPGTRLTVL.

The chain has TRBV15 and TRBJ1-2, with 8 bases aligning to TRBD1. The CDR3 is 13 residues long. The germline gives CDR1 LNHNV, CDR2 YYDKDF (reference sequence). V was pared by 5 bases and J by 7 bases, with 6 bases of the junction left unmatched. CDR3 coding DNA: TGTGCCACCAGCCTTCAGGGGGCGCGTGGCTACACCTTC. It is translated as CATSLQGARGYTF.

The chain combines TRBV10-1 with TRBJ2-7, with 11 bases lining up with TRBD1. The CDR3 is made up of 13 amino acids. Germline V gives CDR1 WNHNN, CDR2 SYGVQD (reference sequence). The V segment lost 7 bases and the J segment 7 bases; nucleotides outside the gene matches: 6. CDR3 protein: CASKGQGDKEQYF. The CDR3 bases are TGCGCCAGCAAGGGACAGGGGGACAAGGAGCAGTACTTC.

This chain links TRBV7-2 with TRBJ1-3; TRBD1 matches at 8 bases. Trimming cost V 6 bases and J 7 bases; bases outside gene matches: 8. CDR1 and CDR2 from the germline V gene are SGHTA and FQGNSA. The CDR3 has 14 residues. CDR3 region: CASSRTGSRNTIYF. CDR3 DNA sequence: TGTGCCAGCAGTAGGACAGGGTCAAGGAACACCATATATTTT.

The J gene is TRBJ2-2, the V gene TRBV10-3; 7 nucleotides line up with TRBD2. V lost 3 bases to trimming and J lost 0 bases; unmatched junction nucleotides: 10. The CDR3 is 18 amino acids. Germline assignment: CDR1 ENHRY and CDR2 SYGVKD. The chain's CDR3 is CAISDLASGNSNTGELFF. CDR3 bases: TGTGCCATCAGTGATCTGGCTAGCGGAAATTCGAACACCGGGGAGCTGTTTTTT.

The chain couples TRBV20-1 to TRBJ2-1; D unresolved. This CDR3 is 10 amino acids long. V shed 6 bases and J shed 12 bases, with 12 bases lying between them. Germline lookup yields CDR1 DFQATT and CDR2 SNEGSKA (reference sequence). The CDR3 here is CSALDLGQFF. DNA of the CDR3: TGCAGTGCCTTGGACCTCGGGCAGTTCTTC.

The rearrangement links TRBV29-1 to TRBJ1-2; the match to TRBD1 covers 8 bases. CDR1 and CDR2 from the germline V gene are SQVTM and ANQGSEA. With 7 bases clipped from V and 5 bases from J, the junction kept 9 bases outside the gene matches. The CDR3 consists of 13 residues. The CDR3 nucleotides are TGCAGCGGTCTACAGGGGGACGGGTATGGCTACACCTTC. Translation gives CSGLQGDGYGYTF.

This chain connects TRBV14 to TRBJ1-6, with D possibly matching TRBD1 (6 bases). Between the trimmed V and J ends, which lost 9 bases and 6 bases, there was a span of 24 bases. The CDR3 extends over 17 amino acids. The germline gives CDR1 SGHDN, CDR2 FVKESK. CDR3 in amino acids: CARDRSREGVFNSPLHF. CDR3 nucleotide sequence: TGTGCCAGAGATAGGAGTCGGGAGGGGGTGTTTAATTCACCCCTCCACTTT.

V is TRBV11-3 and J is TRBJ1-1; D is uncertain. Germline-derived CDR1 and CDR2 are SGHNT and YENEEA. CDR3 length: 13 amino acids. V lost 3 bases, J lost 1 base, and 6 bases lay in between. The CDR3 coding sequence is TGTGCCAGCAGCTTCACGGGGAACACTGAAGCTTTCTTT. This sequence encodes CASSFTGNTEAFF.

This sequence joins TRBV4-1 and TRBJ2-5, with 7 bases fitting TRBD2. Germline assignment: CDR1 MGHRA and CDR2 YSYEKL. The CDR3 covers 16 residues. V gave up 1 base and J gave up 2 bases; unmatched junction bases: 7. The CDR3 bases are TGCGCCAGCAGCCAAGGGAGGAGGCGGGGGCAAGAGACCCAGTACTTC. Residues: CASSQGRRRGQETQYF.

This chain uses TRBV2 with TRBJ2-3, with TRBD1 matching over 9 bases. CDR1 is SNHLY, CDR2 FYNNEI, per germline. This CDR3 is 17 amino acids long. J was trimmed by 1 base and V by 2 bases; bases with no gene match: 7. CDR3 protein: CASSEKRRDRGTDTQYF. CDR3 nucleotide sequence: TGTGCCAGCAGTGAAAAGCGGAGGGACAGGGGCACAGATACGCAGTATTTT.

The rearrangement uses TRBV7-9 and TRBJ2-2; D possibly corresponds to TRBD2 (5 bases). CDR1 and CDR2 from the germline V gene are SEHNR and FQNEAQ (reference sequence). There are 14 residues in the CDR3. V lost 0 bases to trimming and J lost 4 bases, with 6 bases between them. The CDR3 DNA reads as TGTGCCAGCAGCTTAGCGGGGAGCACCGGGGAGCTGTTTTTT. Translated, it gives CASSLAGSTGELFF. Full variable domain (remainder filled in from reference TRBV7-9 and TRBJ2-2): DTGVSQNPRHKITKRGQNVTFRCDPISEHNRLYWYRQTLGQGPEFLTYFQNEAQLEKSRLLSDRFSAERPKGSFSTLEIQRTEQGDSAMYLCASSLAGSTGELFFGEGSRLTVL.

This clone was seen only a few times. The chain couples TRBV19 to TRBJ1-1; no clear D. Looked up from germline, CDR1 is LNHDA and CDR2 is SQIVND (reference sequence). The CDR3 runs to 17 residues. Trimming stripped 7 bases from V and 2 bases from J, with 23 bases between. CDR3 residues: CASNAPVGWGKNTEAFF. Written as DNA, the CDR3 is TGTGCCAGTAATGCCCCGGTTGGGTGGGGTAAAAACACTGAAGCTTTCTTT.

The chain combines TRBV2 with TRBJ2-5; a possible D gene is TRBD2 (5 bases). Trimming stripped 3 bases from V and 4 bases from J, with 12 bases between. Germline V gives CDR1 SNHLY, CDR2 FYNNEI. The CDR3 runs 14 residues. The CDR3 sequence is CASSDGRAPETQYF. As DNA, the CDR3 is TGTGCCAGCAGTGACGGGCGGGCCCCAGAGACCCAGTACTTC.